The rows below give T cell receptor beta chains drawn from one sample of a study of vaccination and CD4 T cells after COVID-19. TCRdb passed the PCR reads through MiXCR, listing each CDR3 protein once. The sample shows around 9,800 distinct CDR3 sequences, 51% of them seen only once. Antigens of these TCRs are unknown. The sequenced sample was CD4+ T cells from blood, cultured in vitro. Receptors were obtained from a human donor who had recovered from COVID-19. CDR3s include the opening cysteine and the closing phenylalanine or tryptophan. A D gene is named only where the DNA matches it firmly. Only part of the rows carry a size: once, few, many, or a class if the clone is expanded.

j_gene	d_gene	abundance	v_gene	CDR3nt	CDR3aa
TRBJ1-1	-	-	TRBV7-2	TGTGCCAGCAGCTTAGAAGGGCTTGGGGGGGTGGGAATGAACACTGAAGCTTTCTTT	CASSLEGLGGVGMNTEAFF
TRBJ1-2	-	-	TRBV27	TGTGCCAGCAGTTTTGGAGGGTCTAACTATGGCTACACCTTC	CASSFGGSNYGYTF
TRBJ1-3	-	-	TRBV20-1	TGCAGTGCGAGCAGCGGAGGAAACACCATATATTTT	CSASSGGNTIYF
TRBJ1-1	-	-	TRBV7-3	TGTGCCAGCAGCTCGGGCCCGAACACTGAAGCTTTCTTT	CASSSGPNTEAFF
TRBJ2-1	TRBD1	-	TRBV4-2	TGTGCCAGCAGCCAAGAACCCACCGGGACAGGGGGGTATGAGCAGTTCTTC	CASSQEPTGTGGYEQFF
TRBJ2-7	TRBD2	-	TRBV11-3	TGTGCCAGCAGCTCCGGGACTAGCGTGTTCTACGAGCAGTACTTC	CASSSGTSVFYEQYF
TRBJ1-3	TRBD1	-	TRBV29-1	TGCAGCGCAACGACAGGGTCTACCGGAAACACCATATATTTT	CSATTGSTGNTIYF
TRBJ2-3	TRBD2	-	TRBV5-4	TGTGCCAGCAGCTTGGGTGGACTAGCGGGGTTTAACACAGATACGCAGTATTTT	CASSLGGLAGFNTDTQYF
TRBJ1-2	-	-	TRBV2	TGTGCCAGCAGTGAAGCGCCGACAGCTAACTATGGCTACACCTTC	CASSEAPTANYGYTF
TRBJ2-1	-	-	TRBV6-1	TGTGCCAGCAGTGAAGGGTTGGGCAGAACTTACAATGAGCAGTTCTTC	CASSEGLGRTYNEQFF
TRBJ1-1	-	-	TRBV19	TGTGCCAGTCGGTGGTACACTGAAGCTTTCTTT	CASRWYTEAFF
TRBJ2-5	-	-	TRBV25-1	TGTGCCAGCAGTGAACCAGTGGGCTCGGAGACCCAGTACTTC	CASSEPVGSETQYF
TRBJ1-2	-	-	TRBV29-1	TGCAGCGTAACACGAATAGGAGGCTACACCTTC	CSVTRIGGYTF
TRBJ2-5	-	-	TRBV30	TGTGCCTGCAGGGGATTAGAGACCCAGTACTTC	CACRGLETQYF
TRBJ1-1	TRBD1	few	TRBV15	TGTGCCACCAGCAGAGGGGGACAGGGAGGAACTGAAGCTTTCTTT	CATSRGGQGGTEAFF
TRBJ1-1	-	-	TRBV16	TGTGCCAGCAGCCAAGGCCCCCGTAGGACTGAAGCTTTCTTT	CASSQGPRRTEAFF
TRBJ1-2	-	-	TRBV30	TGTGCCAGCCAGCGGGGGGCGCTTGGCTACACCTTC	CASQRGALGYTF
TRBJ2-5	-	few	TRBV6-1	TGTGCCAGCAGCCGGGGGGACACTTATCAAGAGACCCAGTACTTC	CASSRGDTYQETQYF
TRBJ1-6	TRBD1	-	TRBV19	TGTGCCAGTCATGCCGGGACAGCTAATTCACCCCTCCACTTT	CASHAGTANSPLHF
TRBJ1-1	TRBD1	few	TRBV6-1	TGTGCCAGCAGTGAAACAGGGGGCGCGGGTACTGAAGCTTTCTTT	CASSETGGAGTEAFF
TRBJ1-4	-	once	TRBV28	TGTGCCAGCAGTCCCCCGGCGGGGACTAATGAAAAACTGTTTTTT	CASSPPAGTNEKLFF
TRBJ1-1	-	-	TRBV25-1	TGTGCCAGCAGCCGGTTGGGGAACACTGAAGCTTTCTTT	CASSRLGNTEAFF
TRBJ2-1	TRBD1	-	TRBV6-1	TGTGCCACCTTCTCCGGACAGGGGAACAATGAGCAGTTCTTC	CATFSGQGNNEQFF
TRBJ2-5	TRBD2	-	TRBV5-1	TGCGCCAGCAGCTTGGGGGTAGCGGGGCAAGAGACCCAGTACTTC	CASSLGVAGQETQYF
TRBJ1-2	-	-	TRBV6-2/TRBV6-3	TGTGCCAGCAGTCAACCCGGGGCCCTTAGGGGCTACACCTTC	CASSQPGALRGYTF
TRBJ1-3	-	-	TRBV6-5	TGTGCCAGCAGTTACTCGGGGTATGGAAACACCATATATTTT	CASSYSGYGNTIYF